The present T cell receptor beta chain was sequenced within a study of early T cells in non-severe SARS-CoV-2 infection. CDR3 size: 11 residues. Germline V gives CDR1 SQVTM, CDR2 ANQGSEA. The J segment lost 9 bases and the V segment lost 6 bases, leaving 4 bases of the junction unmatched. In this sample, this clonotype turned up many times. TCRdb processed the 5' RACE reads anew with MiXCR; each CDR3 protein has one entry. The sample yields fewer than 85,000 distinct CDR3 sequences, around 12% seen once. The genes are TRBV29-1 and TRBJ2-4, with 8 positions matching TRBD1. The sample taken for sequencing was whole blood. The receptor was isolated from an adult who was a healthcare worker with PCR-confirmed SARS-CoV-2 infection or an uninfected control (not recorded which). CDR3 DNA: TGCAGCGTCTGGACAGGGTTCATTCAGTACTTC. Its translation: CSVWTGFIQYF.